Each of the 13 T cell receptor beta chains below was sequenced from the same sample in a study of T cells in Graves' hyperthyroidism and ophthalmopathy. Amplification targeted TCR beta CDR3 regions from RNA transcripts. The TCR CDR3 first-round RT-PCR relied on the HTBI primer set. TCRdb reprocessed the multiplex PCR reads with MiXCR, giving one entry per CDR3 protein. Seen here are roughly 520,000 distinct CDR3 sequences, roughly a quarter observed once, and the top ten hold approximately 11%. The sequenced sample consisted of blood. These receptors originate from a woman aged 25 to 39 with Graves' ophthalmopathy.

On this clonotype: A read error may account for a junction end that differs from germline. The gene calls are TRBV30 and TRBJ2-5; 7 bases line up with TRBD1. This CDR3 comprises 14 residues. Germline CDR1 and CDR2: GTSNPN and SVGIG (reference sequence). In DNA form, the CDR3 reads TGTGCCTGGGGTGTGGGTGGGACAGCTGAGACCCAGTACTTC. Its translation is CAWGVGGTAETQYF.

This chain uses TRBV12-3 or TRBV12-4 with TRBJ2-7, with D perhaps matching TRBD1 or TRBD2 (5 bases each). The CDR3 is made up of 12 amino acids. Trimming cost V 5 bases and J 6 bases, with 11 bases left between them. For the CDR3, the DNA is TGTGCCAGCAGTCGGGACGCCCGCGAGCAGTACTTC. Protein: CASSRDAREQYF.

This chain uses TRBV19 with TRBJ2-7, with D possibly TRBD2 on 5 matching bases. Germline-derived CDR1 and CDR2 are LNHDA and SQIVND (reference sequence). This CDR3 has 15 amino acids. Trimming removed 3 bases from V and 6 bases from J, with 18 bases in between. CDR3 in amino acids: CASSMEDQSLGEQYF. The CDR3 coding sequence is TGTGCCAGTAGTATGGAGGACCAATCTCTCGGCGAGCAGTACTTC.

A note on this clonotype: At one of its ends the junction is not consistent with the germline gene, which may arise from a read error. In nucleotides, the CDR3 is TGTGCTCGTGGTTTGGGGCAGGGGCTTGGGCCCCAGCATTTT. Translation gives CARGLGQGLGPQHF. The gene calls are TRBV12-5 and TRBJ1-5, with D maybe TRBD1 (6 bases). The CDR3 length is 14 residues. The germline gives CDR1 LGHNT, CDR2 FRNRAP.

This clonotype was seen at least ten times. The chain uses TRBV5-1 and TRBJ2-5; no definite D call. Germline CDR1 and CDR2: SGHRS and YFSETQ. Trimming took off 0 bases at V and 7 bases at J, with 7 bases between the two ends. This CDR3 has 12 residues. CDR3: CASSLDTGTQYF. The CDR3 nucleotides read TGCGCCAGCAGCTTGGATACGGGGACCCAGTACTTC. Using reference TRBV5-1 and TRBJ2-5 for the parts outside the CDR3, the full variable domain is KAGVTQTPRYLIKTRGQQVTLSCSPISGHRSVSWYQQTPGQGLQFLFEYFSETQRNKGNFPGRFSGRQFSNSRSEMNVSTLELGDSALYLCASSLDTGTQYFGPGTRLLVL.

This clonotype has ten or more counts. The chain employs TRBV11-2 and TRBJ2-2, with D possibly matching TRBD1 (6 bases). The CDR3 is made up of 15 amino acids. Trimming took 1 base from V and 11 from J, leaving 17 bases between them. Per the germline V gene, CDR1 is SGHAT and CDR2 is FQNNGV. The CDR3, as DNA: TGTGCCAGCAGCTTAGCCGCCGGGACACGGGACGAGCTGTTTTTT. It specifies CASSLAAGTRDELFF.

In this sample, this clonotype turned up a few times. CDR3 loop: CASIKSPASEQYF. In nucleotides, the CDR3 is TGTGCCAGCATAAAAAGTCCGGCGTCCGAGCAGTACTTC. The chain employs TRBV28 and TRBJ2-7; D is ambiguous. Germline assignment: CDR1 MDHEN and CDR2 SYDVKM. The CDR3 loop spans 13 amino acids. The V end was cut by 7 bases, the J end by 6 bases, with 16 bases between.

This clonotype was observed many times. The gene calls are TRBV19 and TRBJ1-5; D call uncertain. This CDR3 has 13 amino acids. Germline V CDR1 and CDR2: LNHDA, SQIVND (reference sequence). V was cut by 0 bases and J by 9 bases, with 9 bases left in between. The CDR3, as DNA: TGTGCCAGTAGTATAGAGGGCCTTGGGCCCCAGCATTTT. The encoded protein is CASSIEGLGPQHF.

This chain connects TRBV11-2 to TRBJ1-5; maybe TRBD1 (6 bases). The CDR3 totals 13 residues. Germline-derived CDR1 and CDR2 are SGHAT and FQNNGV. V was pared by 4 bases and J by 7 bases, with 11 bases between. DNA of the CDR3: TGTGCCAGCAGCTATTCAGGGGAACAGCCCCAGCATTTT. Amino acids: CASSYSGEQPQHF.

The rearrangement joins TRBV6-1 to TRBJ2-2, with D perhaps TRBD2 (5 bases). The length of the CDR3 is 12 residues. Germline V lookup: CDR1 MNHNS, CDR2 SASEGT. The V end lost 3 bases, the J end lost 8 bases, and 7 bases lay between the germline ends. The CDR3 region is CASSDRGGELFF. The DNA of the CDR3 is TGTGCCAGCAGTGACCGGGGAGGGGAGCTGTTTTTT.

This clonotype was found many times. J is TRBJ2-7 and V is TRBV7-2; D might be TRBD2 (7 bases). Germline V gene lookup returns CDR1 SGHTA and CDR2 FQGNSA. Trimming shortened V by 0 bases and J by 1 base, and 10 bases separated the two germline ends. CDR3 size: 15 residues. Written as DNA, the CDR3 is TGTGCCAGCAGCTTAGCGGGGGGGGCGTCCTACGAGCAGTACTTC. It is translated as CASSLAGGASYEQYF.

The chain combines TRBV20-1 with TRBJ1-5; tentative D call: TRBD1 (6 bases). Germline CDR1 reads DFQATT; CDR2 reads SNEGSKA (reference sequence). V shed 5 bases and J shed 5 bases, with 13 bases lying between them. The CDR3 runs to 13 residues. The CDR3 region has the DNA TGCAGTGCTGTTGGACAGAGTCATCAGCCCCAGCATTTT. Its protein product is CSAVGQSHQPQHF.

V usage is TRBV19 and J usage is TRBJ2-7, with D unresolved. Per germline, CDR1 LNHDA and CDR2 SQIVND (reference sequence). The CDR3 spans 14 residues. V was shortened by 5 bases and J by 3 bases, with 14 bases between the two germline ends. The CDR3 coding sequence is TGTGCCAGTAGTGCAGACATGCGAGACTACGAGCAGTACTTC. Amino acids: CASSADMRDYEQYF.